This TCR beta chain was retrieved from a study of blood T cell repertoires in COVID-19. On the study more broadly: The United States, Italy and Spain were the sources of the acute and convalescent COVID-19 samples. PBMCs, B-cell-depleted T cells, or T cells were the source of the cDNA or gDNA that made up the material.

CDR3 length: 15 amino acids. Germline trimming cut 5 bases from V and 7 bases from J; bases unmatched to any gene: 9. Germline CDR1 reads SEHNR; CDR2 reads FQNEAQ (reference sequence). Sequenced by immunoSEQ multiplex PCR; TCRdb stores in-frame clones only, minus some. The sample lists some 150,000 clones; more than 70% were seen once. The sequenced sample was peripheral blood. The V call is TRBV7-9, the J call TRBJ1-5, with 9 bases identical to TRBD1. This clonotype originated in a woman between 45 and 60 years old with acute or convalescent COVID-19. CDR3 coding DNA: TGTGCCAGCAGCCGGGGGACAGGGAAGGACCAGCCCCAGCATTTT. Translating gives CASSRGTGKDQPQHF.